The rows below give T cell receptor beta chains drawn from one sample of a study of cytomegalovirus exposure and HLA in healthy donors. Clones were read by immunoSEQ multiplex PCR, and TCRdb kept only the in-frame ones, dropping some. The repertoire holds some 140,000 clones, with 66% as singletons. Material for sequencing was PBMCs. The receptors derive from a human donor in good health. The CDR3 runs from the conserved cysteine through the conserved F or W. The D gene is left open where the match is weak. The listing skips clone size in some rows; elsewhere it reads once, few, many or a size class.

.	TRBJ2-7	.	TRBV9	TGTGCCAGCAGCGTAGGGGGGACAGTGGAGGGGGAGCAGTACTTC	CASSVGGTVEGEQYF
TRBD1	TRBJ1-5	.	TRBV2	TGTGCCAGCAGTACTGGGACAGGAGGGCAGCCCCAGCATTTT	CASSTGTGGQPQHF
TRBD2	TRBJ2-1	.	TRBV14	TGTGCCAGCAGCCAAAAGGGACTACTAGAGCAGTTCTTC	CASSQKGLLEQFF
TRBD1	TRBJ2-3	few	TRBV5-4	TGTGCCAGCAGCCCAGTCGGGACAGGGAACACAGATACGCAGTATTTT	CASSPVGTGNTDTQYF
TRBD1	TRBJ2-7	.	TRBV18	TGTGCCAGCTCACCGGGACAGGGGTCCCAGTACGAGCAGTACTTC	CASSPGQGSQYEQYF
TRBD2	TRBJ2-1	few	TRBV10-2	TGCGCCAGCAGTGAGTCTGGGACTAGTTTCAATGAGCAGTTCTTC	CASSESGTSFNEQFF
TRBD2	TRBJ2-1	.	TRBV27	TGTGCCAGCAGTTTATCTAGCGGGTCCTACAATGAGCAGTTCTTC	CASSLSSGSYNEQFF
TRBD2	TRBJ2-1	.	TRBV29-1	TGCAGCGCATATAGCGGGCGCTCCTACAATGAGCAGTTCTTC	CSAYSGRSYNEQFF
.	TRBJ2-3	.	TRBV9	TGTGCCAGCAACCGGGAAGCCACAGATACGCAGTATTTT	CASNREATDTQYF
.	TRBJ2-6	.	TRBV28	TGTGCCAGCAGTTTACGGAGCTCTGGGGCCAGCGTCCTGACTTTC	CASSLRSSGASVLTF
.	TRBJ2-5	.	TRBV5-1	TGCGCCAGCAACAGGGACCGGGGCGGGCAAGAGACCCAGTACTTC	CASNRDRGGQETQYF
.	TRBJ2-1	.	TRBV9	TGTGCCAGCAGCGTAGATGGGCTAGCGCTCTACAATGAGCAGTTCTTC	CASSVDGLALYNEQFF
TRBD1	TRBJ2-7	.	TRBV5-1	TGCGCCAGCAGTTCAGGGGGCAGCCCTCAACGGGATTCCTACGAGCAGTACTTC	CASSSGGSPQRDSYEQYF
.	TRBJ2-2	.	TRBV11-2	TGTGCCAGCAGCCTGCCAGGGGCTCCCGTCGGGGAGCTGTTTTTT	CASSLPGAPVGELFF
.	TRBJ2-1	.	TRBV5-1	TGCGCCAGCAGCACCCCCCCCCTCGTGGGGGCTCACTCCTACAATGAGCAGTTCTTC	CASSTPPLVGAHSYNEQFF
.	TRBJ2-1	.	TRBV5-6	TGTGCCAGCAGCTTCGTAGTTCGACAGAACAATGAGCAGTTCTTC	CASSFVVRQNNEQFF
.	TRBJ2-2	few	TRBV5-1	TGCGCCAGCAGCGCCGGGAAAAGCGGGACCGGGGAGCTGTTTTTT	CASSAGKSGTGELFF
.	TRBJ2-7	.	TRBV10-1	TGCGCCAGCAGTGATTCGTCGCGGTACGAGCAGTACTTC	CASSDSSRYEQYF
.	TRBJ2-7	few	TRBV6-4	TGTGCCAGCAGTGACCCAATACGGACAGATTTCTACGAGCAGTACTTC	CASSDPIRTDFYEQYF
TRBD2	TRBJ2-7	.	TRBV19	TGTGCCAGTAAGCGGGACGGCCTCTCCTACGAGCAGTACTTC	CASKRDGLSYEQYF
.	TRBJ2-1	.	TRBV7-3	TGTGCCAGCAGCTCCACCGGCTCCTACAATGAGCAGTTCTTC	CASSSTGSYNEQFF
.	TRBJ2-3	.	TRBV5-4	TGTGCCAGCAGCTTACAAGAAACAGGCAAAGATACGCAGTATTTT	CASSLQETGKDTQYF
TRBD2	TRBJ2-7	.	TRBV27	TGTGCCAGCAGTTGGAGTGCGGGAGGATACGAGCAGTACTTC	CASSWSAGGYEQYF
TRBD2	TRBJ2-4	.	TRBV11-3	TGTGCCAGCAGCTTCGTTCTCGGACTAGCGGGAGGAAACATTCAGTACTTC	CASSFVLGLAGGNIQYF
.	TRBJ2-5	.	TRBV6-1	TGTGCCAGCAGTCAGGGCCAGGAGACCCAGTACTTC	CASSQGQETQYF
TRBD2	TRBJ2-1	few	TRBV6-1	TGTGCCAGCAGGGGACTAGCGGGTCCTTACAATGAGCAGTTCTTC	CASRGLAGPYNEQFF
TRBD2	TRBJ2-1	.	TRBV28	TGTGCCAGCAGTTCGGAGCGGGAGTACAGCAATGAGCAGTTCTTC	CASSSEREYSNEQFF
TRBD1	TRBJ1-1	.	TRBV29-1	TGCAGCGTTGCCCCGGGGAGGCGACAGGGTAACACTGAAGCTTTCTTT	CSVAPGRRQGNTEAFF
TRBD2	TRBJ2-1	.	TRBV11-3	TGTGCCAGCAGCTTCCCTAAGACTAGCGGGAGGGCTTACAATGAGCAGTTCTTC	CASSFPKTSGRAYNEQFF
.	TRBJ2-5	.	TRBV7-9	TGTGCCAGCAGCCCCCGAGTAGTCTCAGGGGGGAAGACCCAGTACTTC	CASSPRVVSGGKTQYF
.	TRBJ2-2	.	TRBV28	TGTGCCAGCAGTTCCCTGACTAGAACCACCGGGGAGCTGTTTTTT	CASSSLTRTTGELFF
TRBD2	TRBJ2-7	once	TRBV28	TGTGCCAGCAGCCTCGGACTAGCGGGACAATACGAGCAGTACTTC	CASSLGLAGQYEQYF
TRBD2	TRBJ2-7	.	TRBV6-1	TGTGCCAGCAAATCAAGCGGGAGGGAAGGGTACGAGCAGTACTTC	CASKSSGREGYEQYF
.	TRBJ2-2	.	TRBV28	TGTGCCAGCAGTTTACTAGAGGCCGGGGAGCTGTTTTTT	CASSLLEAGELFF
TRBD1	TRBJ2-6	.	TRBV28	TGTGCCAGCAGTTTCGGGTCAGGGGGCGGCTCTGGGGCCAACGTCCTGACTTTC	CASSFGSGGGSGANVLTF
TRBD1	TRBJ2-7	.	TRBV10-3	TGTGCCATCAGTGAGACCTTGACAGGGGAGACCTACGAGCAGTACTTC	CAISETLTGETYEQYF